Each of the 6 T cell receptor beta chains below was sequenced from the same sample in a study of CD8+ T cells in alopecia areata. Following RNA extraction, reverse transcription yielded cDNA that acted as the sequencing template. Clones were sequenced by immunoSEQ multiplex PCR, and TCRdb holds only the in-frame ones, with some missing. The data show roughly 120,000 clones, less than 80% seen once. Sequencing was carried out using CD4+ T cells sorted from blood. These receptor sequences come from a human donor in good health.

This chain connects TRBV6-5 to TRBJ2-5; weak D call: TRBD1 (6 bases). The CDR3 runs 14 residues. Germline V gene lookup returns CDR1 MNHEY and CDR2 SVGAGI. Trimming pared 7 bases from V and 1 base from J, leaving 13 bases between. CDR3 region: CASKKPGVQETQYF. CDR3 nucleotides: TGTGCCAGCAAGAAGCCAGGGGTCCAAGAGACCCAGTACTTC.

The CDR3 reads CASGCYRGQPMLAKNIQYF. CDR3 nucleotides: TGTGCTAGTGGGTGTTACAGGGGACAACCGATGCTAGCCAAAAACATTCAGTACTTC. V usage is TRBV12-5 and J usage is TRBJ2-4, with 7 bases matching TRBD1. Germline lookup yields CDR1 LGHNT and CDR2 FRNRAP. With V trimmed by 6 bases and J by 0 bases, 17 bases remained unmatched. The CDR3 has 19 amino acids.

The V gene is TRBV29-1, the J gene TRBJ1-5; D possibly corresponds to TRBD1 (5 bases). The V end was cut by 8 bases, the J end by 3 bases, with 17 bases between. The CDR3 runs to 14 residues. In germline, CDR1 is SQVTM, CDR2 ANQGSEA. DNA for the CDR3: TGCAGCTCGAGATGGGGGACTCTCAATCAGCCCCAGCATTTT. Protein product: CSSRWGTLNQPQHF.

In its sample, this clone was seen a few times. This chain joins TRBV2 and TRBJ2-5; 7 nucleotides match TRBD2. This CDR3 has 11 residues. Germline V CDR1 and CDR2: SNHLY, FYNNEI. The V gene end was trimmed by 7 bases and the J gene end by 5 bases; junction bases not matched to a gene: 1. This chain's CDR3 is CASMRGETQYF. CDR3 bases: TGTGCCAGCATGCGGGGGGAGACCCAGTACTTC.

The CDR3, as DNA: TGCAGCGTTGGGATCGGACGCCAGCAAGAGACCCAGTACTTC. It translates to CSVGIGRQQETQYF. The rearrangement links TRBV29-1 to TRBJ2-5; no clear D. The CDR3 consists of 14 residues. V gave up 4 bases and J gave up 2 bases, with 14 bases separating them. Germline V gene lookup returns CDR1 SQVTM and CDR2 ANQGSEA.

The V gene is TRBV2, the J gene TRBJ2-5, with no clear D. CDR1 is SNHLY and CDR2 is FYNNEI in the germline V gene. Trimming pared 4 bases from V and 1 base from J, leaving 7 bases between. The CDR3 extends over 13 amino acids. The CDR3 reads CASSGHAQETQYF. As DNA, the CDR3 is TGTGCCAGCAGTGGACACGCCCAAGAGACCCAGTACTTC.